A single sample is the source of the 29 T cell receptor beta chains below, sequenced in a study of identical twins. Each CDR3 protein gets one entry after TCRdb re-called the 5' RACE reads with MiXCR. The sample yields some 500,000 distinct CDR3 sequences, 7.5% to 10% seen once. A further study also used this sample, focusing on yellow fever vaccine responses in identical twins.

Input material: PBMCs. All receptors come from a woman aged 18-29 years in good health.

The chain employs TRBV7-9 and TRBJ2-3; D uncertain. CDR3 size: 15 residues. The ends were cut back, 3 bases at V and 2 bases at J, with 12 bases in the middle. Germline V CDR1 and CDR2: SEHNR, FQNEAQ (reference sequence). The CDR3 region is CASSFGSLNTDTQYF. CDR3 coding DNA: TGTGCCAGCAGCTTTGGGTCCCTCAACACAGATACGCAGTATTTT.

This clonotype came up a few times. The J gene is TRBJ2-1, the V gene TRBV11-1; TRBD1 matches at 7 bases. The germline V gene has CDR1 SGHAT and CDR2 FQDESV (reference sequence). The CDR3 is made up of 20 amino acids. J was trimmed by 5 bases and V by 5 bases; bases with no gene match: 24. The CDR3 nucleotides read TGTGCCAGCAGCCCAAGACAGGGTGAGATCATCGGTTACCAAAACAATGAGCAGTTCTTC. Translation gives CASSPRQGEIIGYQNNEQFF.

The chain has TRBV10-3 and TRBJ2-5, with D possibly being TRBD1 (8 bases). V lost 6 bases, J lost 2 bases, and 16 bases lay in between. The CDR3 contains 15 residues. Germline V gene lookup returns CDR1 ENHRY and CDR2 SYGVKD. The CDR3 reads CAIRAGGGGQETQYF. The CDR3 DNA is TGTGCCATCAGAGCAGGGGGCGGGGGACAAGAGACCCAGTACTTC.

This clonotype was seen only a few times. The J gene is TRBJ1-6, the V gene TRBV28, with D possibly matching TRBD1 (5 bases). Trimming removed 3 bases at V and 13 bases at J, with 16 bases between. There are 14 residues in the CDR3. CDR1 and CDR2 (germline): MDHEN, SYDVKM. In DNA form, the CDR3 reads TGTGCCAGCAGTTTTTCCACCGGGACTCGGCCCCTCCACTTT. Its translation is CASSFSTGTRPLHF.

The chain combines TRBV29-1 with TRBJ2-5; D is unclear. CDR1 and CDR2 (germline): SQVTM, ANQGSEA. The CDR3 is 12 residues long. Trimming removed 6 bases at V and 4 bases at J, with 12 bases between. DNA of the CDR3: TGCAGCGTCGATAAATTGGGAGAGACCCAGTACTTC. Translating it yields CSVDKLGETQYF.

This clonotype was seen a few times. The V call is TRBV12-3 or TRBV12-4, the J call TRBJ2-7; 8 bases line up with TRBD2. Trimming cost V 5 bases and J 6 bases; bases outside gene matches: 9. This CDR3 contains 14 residues. CDR3 sequence (DNA): TGTGCCAGCAGTCCGGGACTAGAGGGGCTCGAGCAGTACTTC. Translated, it gives CASSPGLEGLEQYF.

The V and J genes are TRBV20-1 and TRBJ2-7, with a weak D call TRBD2 (5 bases). Trimming took off 0 bases at V and 0 bases at J, with 12 bases between the two ends. The CDR3 contains 15 residues. From germline, CDR1 is DFQATT and CDR2 SNEGSKA (reference sequence). CDR3 sequence (DNA): TGCAGTGCTAGAGACCGGGGAAAGAACTCCTACGAGCAGTACTTC. It translates to CSARDRGKNSYEQYF.

This clonotype was seen ten or more times. V gene TRBV2 combines with J gene TRBJ2-2; TRBD1 agrees at 10 bases. The ends lost 3 bases at V and 15 bases at J; junction bases unmatched: 10. CDR1 and CDR2 (germline): SNHLY, FYNNEI. The CDR3 has 14 residues. The chain's CDR3 is CASSDFMGQGSMFF. The CDR3 nucleotides read TGTGCCAGCAGTGATTTTATGGGACAGGGGAGCATGTTTTTT.

This clonotype was observed a few times. V gene TRBV5-5 combines with J gene TRBJ2-4; 7 nucleotides line up with TRBD1. CDR1 is SGHKS, CDR2 YYEKEE, per germline (reference sequence). Trimming took 5 bases from V and 7 from J; bases not matched to a gene: 9. The CDR3 spans 14 residues. Here the CDR3 reads CASSSPDRANIQYF. DNA of the CDR3: TGTGCCAGCAGTTCACCCGACAGGGCGAACATTCAGTACTTC.

In nucleotides, the CDR3 is TGTGCCAGCACCTTCTCGGAGGAGCTGTTTTTT. Its translation: CASTFSEELFF. The chain recombines TRBV12-3 or TRBV12-4 with TRBJ2-2; D uncertain. The CDR3 runs 11 residues. The V and J ends lost 7 bases and 10 bases respectively, with 10 bases between them.

This sequence joins TRBV2 and TRBJ2-2, with D perhaps matching TRBD1 (5 bases). The CDR3 has 13 residues. The V gene's germline CDR1 is SNHLY and CDR2 FYNNEI. Trimming took off 6 bases at V and 3 bases at J, with 8 bases between the two ends. The CDR3 DNA is TGTGCCAGCAGGGCAGGGTACACCGGGGAGCTGTTTTTT. Protein sequence: CASRAGYTGELFF.

The J gene is TRBJ2-7, the V gene TRBV3-1; D could derive from TRBD1 or TRBD2 (6 bases each). Germline loops: CDR1 LGHDT, CDR2 YNNKEL (reference sequence). The CDR3 covers 15 residues. Trimming took off 5 bases at V and 2 bases at J, with 16 bases between the two ends. DNA for the CDR3: TGTGCCAGCAGCACACAGGGACTGGTAACCTACGAGCAGTACTTC. This gives the protein CASSTQGLVTYEQYF.

The J gene is TRBJ2-7, the V gene TRBV29-1, with a tentative D call TRBD1 (6 bases). This CDR3 has 14 amino acids. V lost 3 bases and J 2 bases, leaving 14 bases between the germline ends. Germline values: CDR1 SQVTM, CDR2 ANQGSEA. The CDR3 DNA reads as TGCAGCGTTGAGGCGACAGGCTCTCCCTACGAGCAGTACTTC. It is translated as CSVEATGSPYEQYF.

As regards this clonotype: This may be a read error: a much more frequent sequence differs by one nucleotide. The chain combines TRBV9 with TRBJ1-2, with D perhaps TRBD1 (5 bases). There are 13 residues in the CDR3. V was trimmed by 2 bases and J by 8 bases, leaving 13 bases between them. Germline CDR1 and CDR2: SGDLS and YYNGEE. The CDR3 nucleotides are TGTGCCAGCAGCGTGTCACAGGATCAAGGCTACACCTTC. Translating it yields CASSVSQDQGYTF.

This clonotype has only a few counts. V gene TRBV12-3 or TRBV12-4 combines with J gene TRBJ2-7, with D unclear. Trimming took off 5 bases at V and 7 bases at J, with 9 bases between the two ends. This CDR3 has 11 residues. CDR3 nucleotides: TGTGCCAGCAGTAAAAGCCGGGAGCAGTACTTC. Protein sequence: CASSKSREQYF.

There are a few counts of this clonotype. The genes are TRBV7-9 and TRBJ2-7; D might be TRBD1 or TRBD2, each matching 5 bases. In germline, CDR1 is SEHNR, CDR2 FQNEAQ (reference sequence). The V end lost 7 bases, the J end lost 4 bases, and 17 bases lay between the germline ends. CDR3 length: 14 amino acids. CDR3 sequence (DNA): TGTGCCAGCAACCCCGGGACCAACCTTTACGAGCAGTACTTC. Its translation is CASNPGTNLYEQYF.

The gene calls are TRBV5-1 and TRBJ2-3; 12 bases align to TRBD2. CDR1 and CDR2 (germline): SGHRS, YFSETQ. V was clipped by 4 bases and J by 5 bases; unmatched bases: 11. The CDR3 has 17 amino acids. CDR3 nucleotide sequence: TGCGCCAGCAGCCGGGGCACTAGCGGGGGGCGCTTAGATACGCAGTATTTT. Translating gives CASSRGTSGGRLDTQYF.

There are a few counts of this clonotype. The chain couples TRBV9 to TRBJ2-3, with 10 positions matching TRBD2. CDR3 length: 16 residues. Losses at the gene ends were 4 bases for V and 6 bases for J; bases not matched to a gene: 11. Germline V lookup: CDR1 SGDLS, CDR2 YYNGEE. Here the CDR3 DNA reads TGTGCCAGCAGCTCACCCAGCGGGGGGGCCCGGGATACGCAGTATTTT. It translates to CASSSPSGGARDTQYF.

The rearrangement uses TRBV7-9 and TRBJ2-7; a weak D match, TRBD2 (5 bases). Trimming removed 5 bases from V and 3 bases from J, with 17 bases in between. Looked up from germline, CDR1 is SEHNR and CDR2 is FQNEAQ (reference sequence). The CDR3 totals 15 residues. This chain's CDR3 is CASSPTGRGIYEQYF. The CDR3 region has the DNA TGTGCCAGCAGCCCTACCGGCCGGGGAATCTACGAGCAGTACTTC.

This clonotype turned up a few times. This chain links TRBV28 with TRBJ2-3, with 9 bases identical to TRBD2. The CDR3 contains 16 residues. CDR1 is MDHEN and CDR2 is SYDVKM in the germline V gene. J lost 4 bases, V lost 4 bases, and 9 bases had no gene match. The CDR3 sequence: CASSYAFGTSSDTQYF. CDR3 nucleotide sequence: TGTGCCAGCAGTTACGCGTTCGGGACTAGCTCAGATACGCAGTATTTT.

This clonotype was counted ten times or more. The chain combines TRBV28 with TRBJ2-1; 8 bases map to TRBD2. After removal of 7 bases from V and 8 bases from J, the junction contained 13 bases not matched to a gene. This CDR3 contains 15 residues. Germline CDR1 reads MDHEN; CDR2 reads SYDVKM. The CDR3 loop reads CASKKGERESDEQFF. The CDR3 DNA reads as TGTGCCAGCAAGAAGGGGGAGCGGGAGAGTGATGAGCAGTTCTTC.

This clonotype was recorded many times. The gene calls are TRBV7-8 and TRBJ2-5; weak D call: TRBD1 (6 bases). V was cut by 6 bases and J by 4 bases, with 18 bases left in between. Germline CDR1 reads SGHVS; CDR2 reads FQNEAQ. This CDR3 has 15 residues. The CDR3 protein is CASSMSSGQLETQYF. CDR3 in DNA: TGTGCCAGCAGTATGTCCTCCGGACAGCTAGAGACCCAGTACTTC.

V is TRBV24-1 and J is TRBJ2-1; the D gene could be TRBD1 or TRBD2 (5 bases each). The germline V and J ends were trimmed by 4 bases and 9 bases, with 15 bases remaining between them. The length of the CDR3 is 14 residues. CDR1 and CDR2 (germline): KGHDR, SFDVKD. The CDR3 DNA sequence: TGTGCCACCAGTGACCCCACAATTGGGGGTGAGCAGTTCTTC. This encodes CATSDPTIGGEQFF.

This clonotype appeared a few times. The chain links TRBV5-1 to TRBJ2-7; D call uncertain. V lost 6 bases and J lost 0, with 10 bases in between. The germline gives CDR1 SGHRS, CDR2 YFSETQ. The CDR3 contains 13 residues. CDR3 sequence reads: CASTPLPSYEQYF. CDR3 in DNA: TGCGCCAGCACCCCTTTACCCTCCTACGAGCAGTACTTC.

Ten or more counts support this clonotype. V gene TRBV12-3 or TRBV12-4 combines with J gene TRBJ1-4, with a tentative D call TRBD1 (6 bases). This CDR3 is 13 amino acids long. V was clipped by 5 bases and J by 5 bases, with 9 bases between them. The CDR3 DNA sequence: TGTGCCAGCAGTCAGGGGAAAAATGAAAAACTGTTTTTT. The encoded protein is CASSQGKNEKLFF.

The table lists this clonotype with a few counts. The V call is TRBV7-9, the J call TRBJ2-2; the match to TRBD2 covers 7 bases. CDR3 size: 16 residues. The germline CDR1 and CDR2 sequences are SEHNR and FQNEAQ (reference sequence). V was pared by 3 bases and J by 7 bases, with 11 bases of the junction left unmatched. This chain's CDR3 is CASSLSGVPYGGELFF. Written as DNA, the CDR3 is TGTGCCAGCAGCTTGAGCGGGGTACCATACGGCGGGGAGCTGTTTTTT.

This clonotype turned up a few times. The chain recombines TRBV6-2 or TRBV6-3 with TRBJ2-4, with 10 bases identical to TRBD2. V was clipped by 2 bases and J by 0 bases; unmatched bases: 7. The CDR3 sequence is 18 residues long. From germline, CDR1 is MNHEY and CDR2 SVGEGT. As DNA, the CDR3 is TGTGCCAGCAGTTACCGACTAGCGGGTGGGTTAGCCAAAAACATTCAGTACTTC. Residues: CASSYRLAGGLAKNIQYF.

This clonotype was seen more than once but under ten times. The chain carries TRBV20-1 and TRBJ2-7; possibly TRBD2 for D (5 bases). Germline loops: CDR1 DFQATT, CDR2 SNEGSKA (reference sequence). Trimming shortened V by 0 bases and J by 1 base, and 10 bases separated the two germline ends. The length of the CDR3 is 14 residues. CDR3 amino acids: CSARDKGVSYEQYF. CDR3 nucleotides: TGCAGTGCTAGAGACAAGGGAGTATCCTACGAGCAGTACTTC.

The chain carries TRBV4-3 and TRBJ2-7; D gene uncertain. Between the trimmed V and J ends, which lost 0 bases and 3 bases, there was a span of 9 bases. In germline, CDR1 is LGHNA, CDR2 YSLEER. There are 14 residues in the CDR3. CDR3 amino acids: CASSQEYRVYEQYF. CDR3 nucleotides: TGCGCCAGCAGCCAAGAGTACAGAGTCTACGAGCAGTACTTC.